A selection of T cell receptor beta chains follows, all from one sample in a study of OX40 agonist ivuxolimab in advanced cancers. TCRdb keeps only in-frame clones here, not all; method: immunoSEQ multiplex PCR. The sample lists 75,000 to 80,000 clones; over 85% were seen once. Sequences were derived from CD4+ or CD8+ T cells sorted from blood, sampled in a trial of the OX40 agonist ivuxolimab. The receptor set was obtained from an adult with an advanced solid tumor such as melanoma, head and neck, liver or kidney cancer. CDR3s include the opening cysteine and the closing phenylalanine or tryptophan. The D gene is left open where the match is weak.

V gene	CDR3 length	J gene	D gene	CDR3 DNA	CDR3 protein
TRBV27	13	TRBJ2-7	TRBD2	TGTGCCAGCAGTCCCGGGGGGGTGCACGAGCAGTACTTC	CASSPGGVHEQYF
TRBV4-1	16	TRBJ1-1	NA	TGCGCCAGCAGCCAAGCGAAGGGAGGAATTGACACTGAAGCTTTCTTT	CASSQAKGGIDTEAFF
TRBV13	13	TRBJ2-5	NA	TGTGCCAGCAGCACCCGGGAACCAGAGACCCAGTACTTC	CASSTREPETQYF
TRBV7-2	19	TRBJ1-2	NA	TGTGCCAGCAGCCTATCTACCGGGACCCAGAGCTTCCCAAACTATGGCTACACCTTC	CASSLSTGTQSFPNYGYTF
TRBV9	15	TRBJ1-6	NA	TGTGCCAGCAGCCCACAGAGGGACGGTAATTCACCCCTCCACTTT	CASSPQRDGNSPLHF
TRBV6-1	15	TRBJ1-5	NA	TGTGCCAGCAGTGATTCAGGATATAGCAATCAGCCCCAGCATTTT	CASSDSGYSNQPQHF
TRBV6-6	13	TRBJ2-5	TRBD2	TGTGCCAGCAGTACGCGGGGGGTGGAGACCCAGTACTTC	CASSTRGVETQYF
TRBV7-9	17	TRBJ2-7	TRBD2	TGTGCCAGCAGCCCGGCGGGGGTCAGCGCTAATTTCTACGAGCAGTACTTC	CASSPAGVSANFYEQYF
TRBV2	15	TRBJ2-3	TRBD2	TGTGCCAGCAGCGCACTAGCGGGTAGCACAGATACGCAGTATTTT	CASSALAGSTDTQYF
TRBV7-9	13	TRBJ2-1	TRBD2	TGTGCCAGCAGCCCAAGCGGGGACAATGAGCAGTTCTTC	CASSPSGDNEQFF